Listed here are 28 T cell receptor beta chains from one sample, sequenced in a study of CD8 T cells in ankylosing spondylitis. MiXCR was run by TCRdb on the 5' RACE reads, yielding one entry per CDR3 protein. The sample comprises 270,000 or so distinct CDR3 sequences, under 20% of which are singletons, and under 40% rests with the top ten. Sequenced material: blood, either unsorted or a sorted T cell fraction (not recorded which). The receptor source for this set is a male donor with ankylosing spondylitis or in good health (not recorded which).

This clonotype was seen ten or more times. The CDR3 DNA sequence: TGTGCCAGCAGTGAGGATAGCGGGAGCTCCTACAATGAGCAGTTCTTC. Protein product: CASSEDSGSSYNEQFF. The gene calls are TRBV6-4 and TRBJ2-1, with TRBD2 identical over 9 bases. Germline V CDR1 and CDR2: MRHNA, SNTAGT. V trimming: 3 bases; J trimming: 0 bases; junction bases outside the gene matches: 3. There are 16 residues in the CDR3.

The genes are TRBV4-3 and TRBJ2-1; no firm D call. The CDR3 spans 17 residues. The V end was cut by 3 bases, the J end by 0 bases, with 15 bases between. Germline values: CDR1 LGHNA, CDR2 YSLEER. The CDR3 protein is CASSQARTVHSYNEQFF. CDR3 sequence (DNA): TGCGCCAGCAGCCAGGCCAGAACAGTCCACTCCTACAATGAGCAGTTCTTC.

There are many counts of this clonotype. The rearrangement uses TRBV3-1 and TRBJ2-7; a weak D match, TRBD1 (5 bases). The V end lost 5 bases, the J end lost 1 base, and 9 bases lay between the germline ends. CDR3 length: 13 amino acids. Germline V gives CDR1 LGHDT, CDR2 YNNKEL (reference sequence). The CDR3 sequence is CASSYRQSYEQYF. As DNA, the CDR3 is TGTGCCAGCAGCTACCGACAGTCCTACGAGCAGTACTTC.

J is TRBJ1-1 and V is TRBV2, with D unresolved. The CDR3 is made up of 11 amino acids. The V gene lost 8 bases and the J gene lost 8 bases, with 12 bases spanning the gap. CDR1 and CDR2 (germline): SNHLY, FYNNEI. The CDR3 DNA reads TGTGCCAGCCACCAGGCTAGGGAAGCTTTCTTT. Its translation: CASHQAREAFF.

This clonotype was detected a few times. The genes are TRBV20-1 and TRBJ2-1, with 7 bases identical to TRBD2. Trimming cost V 8 bases and J 4 bases; bases outside gene matches: 8. The CDR3 is made up of 13 amino acids. CDR1 is DFQATT, CDR2 SNEGSKA, per germline (reference sequence). The CDR3 here is CSSRTRNYNEQFF. The CDR3, as DNA: TGCAGTAGCCGGACTAGAAATTACAATGAGCAGTTCTTC.

The chain recombines TRBV4-3 with TRBJ2-2; D not certain. Trimming took 0 bases from V and 6 from J, leaving 8 bases between them. The CDR3 covers 14 residues. Germline V CDR1 and CDR2: LGHNA, YSLEER. The CDR3 here is CASSQDFLAGELFF. The CDR3, as DNA: TGCGCCAGCAGCCAAGATTTTCTGGCCGGGGAGCTGTTTTTT.

This clonotype occurred a few times. V is TRBV9 and J is TRBJ2-5; D ambiguous. The CDR3 has 14 amino acids. Trimming pared 0 bases from V and 4 bases from J, leaving 10 bases between. Germline lookup yields CDR1 SGDLS and CDR2 YYNGEE. CDR3 coding DNA: TGTGCCAGCAGCGTAGCAATCTCGGGAGAGACCCAGTACTTC. Amino acids: CASSVAISGETQYF.

This chain links TRBV9 with TRBJ2-1; weak D call: TRBD2 (6 bases). Trimming removed 3 bases at V and 6 bases at J, with 13 bases between. The CDR3 has 14 amino acids. Germline V lookup: CDR1 SGDLS, CDR2 YYNGEE. The CDR3 bases are TGTGCCAGCAGCGAACCGGGACTTTCCAATGAGCAGTTCTTC. It is translated as CASSEPGLSNEQFF.

The chain couples TRBV2 to TRBJ1-5; no reliable D call. In germline, CDR1 is SNHLY, CDR2 FYNNEI. This CDR3 has 16 residues. V lost 2 bases, J lost 4 bases, and 15 bases lay in between. The CDR3 nucleotides read TGTGCCAGCAGTGAACCCCCGGGGTTCGCGAATCAGCCCCAGCATTTT. This translates into CASSEPPGFANQPQHF.

This clonotype was seen more than once but under ten times. This chain links TRBV7-9 with TRBJ2-7; TRBD1 agrees at 12 bases. V dropped 0 bases and J dropped 3; count of bases not matched to a gene: 6. From germline, CDR1 is SEHNR and CDR2 FQNEAQ (reference sequence). This CDR3 is built from 17 residues. CDR3 residues: CASSLALGTGGLYEQYF. The DNA for the CDR3 is TGTGCCAGCAGCTTAGCCCTCGGGACAGGGGGCCTCTACGAGCAGTACTTC.

The V gene is TRBV10-3, the J gene TRBJ2-2; TRBD2 agrees at 11 bases. Germline V CDR1 and CDR2: ENHRY, SYGVKD. Trimming at V came to 4 bases and at J to 2 bases, leaving 6 bases not matched to a gene. The CDR3 loop spans 17 amino acids. CDR3 coding DNA: TGTGCCATCAGTGGGCCTAGCGGGAGGACAAACACCGGGGAGCTGTTTTTT. It translates to CAISGPSGRTNTGELFF.

This clonotype has a handful of counts. This sequence joins TRBV20-1 and TRBJ2-7, with TRBD2 as a possible D gene (6 bases). Germline V gene sequence: CDR1 DFQATT, CDR2 SNEGSKA (reference sequence). Trimming took off 5 bases at V and 0 bases at J, with 14 bases between the two ends. This CDR3 has 14 residues. This chain's CDR3 is CSAGSGGSSYEQYF. The CDR3 coding sequence is TGCAGTGCTGGTAGCGGAGGGAGCTCCTACGAGCAGTACTTC.

In its sample, this clonotype was seen many times. This chain connects TRBV4-1 to TRBJ2-7, with TRBD2 identical over 11 bases. Germline values: CDR1 MGHRA, CDR2 YSYEKL. The CDR3 has 14 amino acids. The ends lost 5 bases at V and 3 bases at J; junction bases unmatched: 3. The CDR3 sequence: CASSSGTSGYEQYF. The CDR3 DNA reads as TGCGCCAGCAGCTCCGGGACTAGCGGCTACGAGCAGTACTTC.

This clonotype has ten or more counts. The CDR3 sequence: CASSWNRGSYNEQFF. The CDR3 DNA reads as TGCGCCAGCAGCTGGAACAGGGGTTCCTACAATGAGCAGTTCTTC. The chain is built from TRBV5-1 and TRBJ2-1, with 7 nucleotides matching TRBD1. Germline CDR1 is SGHRS and CDR2 is YFSETQ. The CDR3 length is 15 residues. Trimming at V came to 3 bases and at J to 1 base, leaving 4 bases not matched to a gene.

This chain links TRBV27 with TRBJ2-1; tentatively, D is TRBD2 (5 bases). The CDR3 length is 17 residues. Germline V CDR1 and CDR2: MNHEY, SMNVEV (reference sequence). V lost 2 bases, J lost 1 base, and 15 bases lay in between. The CDR3 loop reads CASSLSYGRGSYNEQFF. The CDR3 nucleotides are TGTGCCAGCAGTTTAAGTTATGGGAGAGGTTCCTACAATGAGCAGTTCTTC.

This clonotype was seen repeatedly, ten times or more. This chain connects TRBV27 to TRBJ2-1, with D possibly called TRBD1 or TRBD2 (5 bases each). The CDR3 has 14 residues. The V end was cut by 0 bases, the J end by 2 bases, with 5 bases between. The germline gives CDR1 MNHEY, CDR2 SMNVEV (reference sequence). CDR3 sequence: CASSLSGAYNEQFF. DNA for the CDR3: TGTGCCAGCAGTTTATCGGGGGCCTACAATGAGCAGTTCTTC.

There are many counts of this clonotype. The gene calls are TRBV25-1 and TRBJ2-7, with D possibly TRBD2 on 6 matching bases. The CDR3 covers 10 residues. V was pared by 8 bases and J by 6 bases, with 8 bases between. Per the germline V gene, CDR1 is MGHDK and CDR2 is SYGVNS. The DNA for the CDR3 is TGTGCCAGCCGAGCGGGCGAGCAGTACTTC. It is translated as CASRAGEQYF.

J is TRBJ1-5 and V is TRBV4-1; no firm D call. Trimming left V 1 base short and J 0 bases short, with 7 bases between. The germline gives CDR1 MGHRA, CDR2 YSYEKL. The CDR3 sequence is 15 residues long. The CDR3 region is CASSQGVYSNQPQHF. The CDR3 DNA reads as TGCGCCAGCAGCCAAGGAGTGTATAGCAATCAGCCCCAGCATTTT.

This clonotype was seen a single time. V and J are TRBV12-3 or TRBV12-4 and TRBJ2-7; 11 bases align to TRBD2. J gave up 3 bases and V 5 bases, and 6 bases lay outside the gene matches. This CDR3 contains 15 residues. The CDR3 DNA sequence: TGTGCCAGCAGTGGCGGGACTAGCGGATTCTACGAGCAGTACTTC. Translated: CASSGGTSGFYEQYF.

This clonotype was observed at least ten times. The V call is TRBV27, the J call TRBJ2-1; 14 bases are a match to TRBD2. V dropped 7 bases and J dropped 2; count of bases not matched to a gene: 4. Germline V gene sequence: CDR1 MNHEY, CDR2 SMNVEV (reference sequence). This CDR3 contains 16 residues. The CDR3 DNA reads as TGTGCCAGCACCACGGGACTAGCGGGAGCCTACAATGAGCAGTTCTTC. It translates to CASTTGLAGAYNEQFF.

In this sample, this clonotype turned up many times. The chain is built from TRBV9 and TRBJ2-1; D is perhaps TRBD1 (6 bases). Germline CDR1 and CDR2: SGDLS and YYNGEE. Between the trimmed V and J ends, which lost 0 bases and 7 bases, there was a span of 14 bases. This CDR3 is 15 amino acids long. In DNA, the CDR3 is TGTGCCAGCAGCGTAGGCGCAGGGACAAGGAATGAGCAGTTCTTC. Its translation: CASSVGAGTRNEQFF.

This clonotype was recorded at least ten times. This chain joins TRBV29-1 and TRBJ2-1; the D gene is possibly TRBD2 (5 bases). The CDR3 is 14 amino acids. Germline-derived CDR1 and CDR2 are SQVTM and ANQGSEA. V lost 3 bases to trimming and J lost 0 bases, with 9 bases between them. CDR3 sequence: CSVDLAISYNEQFF. As DNA, the CDR3 is TGCAGCGTTGATTTAGCGATCTCCTACAATGAGCAGTTCTTC.

The chain couples TRBV12-3 or TRBV12-4 to TRBJ2-6; 8 bases are shared with TRBD2. This CDR3 region has 18 residues. V gave up 5 bases and J gave up 1 base; unmatched junction bases: 10. CDR3 protein: CASSAVRGGGSGANVLTF. CDR3 nucleotide sequence: TGTGCCAGCAGTGCAGTTCGGGGGGGGGGATCTGGGGCCAACGTCCTGACTTTC.

This sequence joins TRBV27 and TRBJ2-7; no clear D gene. V dropped 3 bases and J dropped 0 bases, with 15 bases sitting between them. Germline V gives CDR1 MNHEY, CDR2 SMNVEV (reference sequence). The CDR3 length is 16 residues. CDR3: CASSLALDQGSYEQYF. CDR3 DNA: TGTGCCAGCAGTTTGGCGCTAGACCAAGGCTCCTACGAGCAGTACTTC.

There are many counts of this clonotype. CDR3 residues: CASSQDWSQAYEQYF. In nucleotides, the CDR3 is TGCGCCAGCAGCCAAGATTGGTCGCAGGCCTACGAGCAGTACTTC. This chain joins TRBV4-3 and TRBJ2-7; the D is unclear. The V and J ends lost 0 bases and 2 bases respectively, with 11 bases between them. Germline V lookup: CDR1 LGHNA, CDR2 YSLEER. CDR3 length: 15 residues.

The V gene is TRBV7-3, the J gene TRBJ2-7, with D hard to call. This CDR3 region has 10 residues. V lost 9 bases, J lost 3 bases, and 6 bases lay in between. The germline V gene has CDR1 SGHTA and CDR2 FQGTGA. CDR3 DNA sequence: TGTGCCAGACAAGACTACGAGCAGTACTTC. As protein: CARQDYEQYF. The full variable domain, rest sourced from reference TRBV7-3 and TRBJ2-7, is GAGVSQTPSNKVTEKGKYVELRCDPISGHTALYWYRQSLGQGPEFLIYFQGTGAADDSGLPNDRFFAVRPEGSVSTLKIQRTERGDSAVYLCARQDYEQYFGPGTRLTVT.

The gene calls are TRBV7-6 and TRBJ2-1; TRBD2 matches 7 bases. The junction had 9 bases not matched to a gene; V was cut back by 5 bases and J by 2 bases. This CDR3 contains 16 residues. Germline V gene data show CDR1 as SGHVS and CDR2 as FNYEAQ. CDR3 sequence reads: CASSHGAGEAYNEQFF. The CDR3 nucleotides read TGTGCCAGCAGCCACGGGGCGGGAGAAGCCTACAATGAGCAGTTCTTC.

The chain couples TRBV4-3 to TRBJ2-1, with 7 bases lining up with TRBD2. J lost 9 bases, V lost 0 bases, and 11 bases had no gene match. CDR1 LGHNA and CDR2 YSLEER come from the germline V gene. The CDR3 loop spans 16 amino acids. The CDR3 bases are TGCGCCAGCAGCCAAGAAGGTGGGAGCGGGGAGAGTGAGCAGTTCTTC. Protein: CASSQEGGSGESEQFF.